Listed here are 14 T cell receptor beta chains from one sample, sequenced in a study of blood T cell repertoires in COVID-19. TCRdb's table, derived via immunoSEQ multiplex PCR, lists solely in-frame clones and lacks some. Of 150,000 to 200,000 clones in the sample, about 88% were seen once. The source material was PBMCs or T cells enriched from blood (not recorded which). The receptors shown here come from a woman under 30 who had recovered from COVID-19.

The rearrangement joins TRBV7-2 to TRBJ2-3; unclear D gene. The CDR3 has 13 amino acids. Germline V lookup: CDR1 SGHTA, CDR2 FQGNSA. The V end was cut by 4 bases, the J end by 4 bases, with 9 bases between. CDR3 sequence reads: CASSSQIPDTQYF. In nucleotides, the CDR3 is TGTGCCAGCAGCTCCCAGATCCCAGATACGCAGTATTTT.

The rearrangement joins TRBV6-4 to TRBJ2-3; D is perhaps TRBD1 (5 bases). The CDR3 totals 15 residues. Looked up from germline, CDR1 is MRHNA and CDR2 is SNTAGT. Trimming pared 0 bases from V and 2 bases from J, leaving 9 bases between. The CDR3 coding sequence is TGTGCCAGCAGTGACTCGGGGCTTCCCACAGATACGCAGTATTTT. This sequence encodes CASSDSGLPTDTQYF.

The chain is built from TRBV5-4 and TRBJ2-3; 9 bases are a match to TRBD2. Trimming took 9 bases from V and 6 from J; bases not matched to a gene: 11. Looked up from germline, CDR1 is SGHNT and CDR2 is YYREEE (reference sequence). CDR3 length: 14 amino acids. The CDR3 DNA is TGTGCCAACGGAGCGGGAGGCCCTGGGGATACGCAGTATTTT. Translating it yields CANGAGGPGDTQYF.

V usage is TRBV4-1 and J usage is TRBJ2-7; D perhaps matches TRBD1 (6 bases). Germline lookup yields CDR1 MGHRA and CDR2 YSYEKL. The CDR3 sequence is 13 residues long. V shed 2 bases and J shed 6 bases, with 11 bases lying between them. The CDR3, as DNA: TGCGCCAGCAGCCAACGTACAGGGCCCGAGCAGTACTTC. It codes for CASSQRTGPEQYF.

This clone has just one count. CDR3 DNA: TGCGCCAGCAGCCCCGGACTAGCGGGGGCCTGGGCTGAGCAGTTCTTC. Its translation: CASSPGLAGAWAEQFF. This chain connects TRBV5-1 to TRBJ2-1; 13 bases fit TRBD2. Germline CDR1 and CDR2: SGHRS and YFSETQ. V lost 4 bases and J lost 9; bases outside the gene matches: 10. This CDR3 spans 16 amino acids.

The chain links TRBV5-1 to TRBJ2-7, with D perhaps TRBD1 (6 bases). This CDR3 has 18 residues. Trimming cost V 4 bases and J 3 bases, with 26 bases left between them. Germline lookup yields CDR1 SGHRS and CDR2 YFSETQ. The CDR3 coding sequence is TGCGCCAGCAGCCAGACACACGACGCCACTATGACAGGCTACGAGCAGTACTTC. Its translation: CASSQTHDATMTGYEQYF.

The chain recombines TRBV2 with TRBJ2-5, with TRBD1 as a possible D gene (6 bases). Germline CDR1 reads SNHLY; CDR2 reads FYNNEI. This CDR3 has 13 amino acids. Trimming removed 6 bases at V and 4 bases at J, with 12 bases between. CDR3 in amino acids: CASRFTGSETQYF. The CDR3 coding sequence is TGTGCCAGCAGATTCACAGGGTCAGAGACCCAGTACTTC.

The chain carries TRBV12-3 or TRBV12-4 and TRBJ1-1; D is ambiguous. V was cut by 7 bases and J by 4 bases, with 13 bases left in between. There are 13 residues in the CDR3. CDR3 residues: CASTWGVGTEAFF. CDR3 bases: TGTGCCAGCACCTGGGGAGTGGGCACTGAAGCTTTCTTT.

This sequence joins TRBV7-6 and TRBJ2-7; 9 bases are shared with TRBD2. CDR1 is SGHVS and CDR2 is FNYEAQ in the germline V gene. With V trimmed by 5 bases and J by 1 base, 6 bases remained unmatched. The CDR3 loop spans 15 amino acids. This chain's CDR3 is CASSRSGRLSYEQYF. The CDR3 region has the DNA TGTGCCAGCAGCCGTAGCGGGAGATTATCCTACGAGCAGTACTTC.

This rearrangement joins TRBV28 to TRBJ1-2, with 8 bases matching TRBD1. With 3 bases clipped from V and 4 bases from J, the junction kept 4 bases outside the gene matches. Per the germline V gene, CDR1 is MDHEN and CDR2 is SYDVKM. The CDR3 loop spans 14 amino acids. The CDR3 here is CASSFPGGLYGYTF. In nucleotides, the CDR3 is TGTGCCAGCAGTTTCCCAGGGGGCCTCTATGGCTACACCTTC.

For the CDR3, the DNA is TGTGCCAGCAGTTTAGGACCCGGACAGGGGGCGCGAGAGCAGTACTTC. Protein sequence: CASSLGPGQGAREQYF. The rearrangement uses TRBV27 and TRBJ2-7; 11 bases agree with TRBD1. V lost 2 bases to trimming and J lost 7 bases; unmatched junction nucleotides: 10. The CDR3 is 16 residues long. Germline V CDR1 and CDR2: MNHEY, SMNVEV (reference sequence).

The V gene is TRBV12-3 or TRBV12-4, the J gene TRBJ2-7; 9 nucleotides match TRBD2. Trimming cost V 3 bases and J 3 bases; bases outside gene matches: 0. This CDR3 is 13 amino acids long. The DNA for the CDR3 is TGTGCCAGCAGTTTGACTAGCGGCTACGAGCAGTACTTC. This gives the protein CASSLTSGYEQYF.

This clone was observed a single time. The chain recombines TRBV20-1 with TRBJ2-3; maybe TRBD2 (5 bases). The germline V gene encodes CDR1 DFQATT and CDR2 SNEGSKA (reference sequence). The CDR3 runs to 14 residues. V was trimmed by 3 bases and J by 2 bases, leaving 12 bases between them. This chain's CDR3 is CSASYGGLTDTQYF. The CDR3 bases are TGCAGTGCTAGTTATGGCGGGCTCACAGATACGCAGTATTTT.

This clone has a single count. The CDR3 sequence is CASSPEDAADWTGELFF. CDR3 sequence (DNA): TGTGCCAGCTCACCGGAGGACGCCGCTGACTGGACCGGGGAGCTGTTTTTT. V is TRBV18 and J is TRBJ2-2; D possibly corresponds to TRBD2 (5 bases). The V end lost 3 bases, the J end lost 5 bases, and 19 bases lay between the germline ends. The CDR3 has 17 amino acids. From germline, CDR1 is KGHSH and CDR2 LQKENI.